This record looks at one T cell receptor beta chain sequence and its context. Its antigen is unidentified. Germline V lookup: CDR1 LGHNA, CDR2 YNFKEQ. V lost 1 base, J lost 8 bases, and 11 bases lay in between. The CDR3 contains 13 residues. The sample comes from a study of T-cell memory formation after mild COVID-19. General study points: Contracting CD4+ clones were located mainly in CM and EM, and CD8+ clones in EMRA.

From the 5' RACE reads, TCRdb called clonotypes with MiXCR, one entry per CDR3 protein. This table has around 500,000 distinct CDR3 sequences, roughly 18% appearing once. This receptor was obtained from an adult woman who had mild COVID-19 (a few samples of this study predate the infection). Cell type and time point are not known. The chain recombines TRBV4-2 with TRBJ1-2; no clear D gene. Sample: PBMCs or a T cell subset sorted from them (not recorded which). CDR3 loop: CASSQAEGYGYTF. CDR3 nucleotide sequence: TGTGCCAGCAGCCAAGCGGAAGGGTACGGCTACACCTTC.